Presented here are 5 T cell receptor beta chains from one specimen sequenced in a study of identical twins' blood T cells. TCRdb independently ran MiXCR on the 5' RACE reads; one entry per CDR3 protein. The top ten clones hold about 6% of a sample with fewer than 450,000 distinct CDR3 sequences, roughly 27% of them seen once. Sample: PBMCs. The receptor set was obtained from a woman aged 18 to 50 in good health.

This clonotype has at least ten counts. The chain is built from TRBV7-2 and TRBJ2-3; no clear D gene. The germline V gene encodes CDR1 SGHTA and CDR2 FQGNSA. V lost 3 bases and J 5 bases, leaving 3 bases between the germline ends. This CDR3 region has 11 residues. Here the CDR3 reads CASSFLDTQYF. In DNA, the CDR3 is TGTGCCAGCAGCTTCCTAGATACGCAGTATTTT. The full variable domain, rest sourced from reference TRBV7-2 and TRBJ2-3, is GAGVSQSPSNKVTEKGKDVELRCDPISGHTALYWYRQSLGQGLEFLIYFQGNSAPDKSGLPSDRFSAERTGGSVSTLTIQRTQQEDSAVYLCASSFLDTQYFGPGTRLTVL.

The chain uses TRBV20-1 and TRBJ1-6, with D tentatively TRBD1 (6 bases). CDR1 is DFQATT, CDR2 SNEGSKA, per germline (reference sequence). This CDR3 is 13 amino acids long. With 6 bases removed from V and 8 bases from J, the gap between germline ends came to 14 bases. The CDR3 DNA sequence: TGCAGTGCAATACCAGGGGATGATTCACCCCTCCACTTT. Its protein product is CSAIPGDDSPLHF.

This clonotype was counted between two and nine times. The chain carries TRBV6-1 and TRBJ2-3; 10 bases are a match to TRBD1. This CDR3 comprises 15 residues. J was trimmed by 1 base and V by 6 bases; bases with no gene match: 4. Germline lookup yields CDR1 MNHNS and CDR2 SASEGT. Here the CDR3 DNA reads TGTGCCAGCAGCGTGACAGGGGGCGGCACAGATACGCAGTATTTT. Its protein product is CASSVTGGGTDTQYF.

The table lists this clonotype with a few counts. V and J are TRBV2 and TRBJ1-1; D is perhaps TRBD1 (5 bases). CDR3 length equals 13 residues. Germline CDR1 SNHLY, CDR2 FYNNEI. Deletions cut 7 bases from V and 1 base from J, with 10 bases between. The CDR3 loop is CASKGSPNTEAFF. CDR3 nucleotides: TGTGCCAGCAAGGGGAGTCCGAACACTGAAGCTTTCTTT. The full variable domain, in which reference TRBV2 and TRBJ1-1 provide the parts outside the CDR3, is EPEVTQTPSHQVTQMGQEVILRCVPISNHLYFYWYRQILGQKVEFLVSFYNNEISEKSEIFDDQFSVERPDGSNFTLKIRSTKLEDSAMYFCASKGSPNTEAFFGQGTRLTVV.

About this clonotype: The junction differs from germline at one of its ends, possibly a read error. V and J are TRBV11-2 and TRBJ2-5; D call uncertain. Germline V gene sequence: CDR1 SGHAT, CDR2 FQNNGV. The CDR3 spans 13 residues. CDR3 bases: TGTGCCAGCAGCTTTGACAAGACGGAGATCCAGTACTTC. Its translation is CASSFDKTEIQYF.